This T cell receptor beta chain appears in the sequencing data of a study of blood T cells in healthy people across ages. The length of the CDR3 is 14 residues. Germline V gene lookup returns CDR1 SGHAT and CDR2 FQDESV (reference sequence). V was clipped by 2 bases and J by 4 bases, with 10 bases between them. Primed by a sample-barcoded 5' primer and a J-beta primer mix, a second PCR proceeded for roughly 6 to 12 cycles. One entry per CDR3 protein results from TCRdb running MiXCR on the 5' RACE reads. This sample has about 680,000 distinct CDR3 sequences, with around 49% found just once. V is TRBV11-1 and J is TRBJ2-3, with D possibly matching TRBD2 (6 bases). The TCR was taken from a woman aged 55-70 years in good health. Input material: blood. This CDR3 is CASSLYPGADTQYF. The DNA for the CDR3 is TGTGCCAGCAGCTTATATCCGGGAGCAGATACGCAGTATTTT. Full variable domain (outside the CDR3, taken from reference TRBV11-1 and TRBJ2-3): EAEVAQSPRYKITEKSQAVAFWCDPISGHATLYWYRQILGQGPELLVQFQDESVVDDSQLPKDRFSAERLKGVDSTLKIQPAELGDSAMYLCASSLYPGADTQYFGPGTRLTVL.